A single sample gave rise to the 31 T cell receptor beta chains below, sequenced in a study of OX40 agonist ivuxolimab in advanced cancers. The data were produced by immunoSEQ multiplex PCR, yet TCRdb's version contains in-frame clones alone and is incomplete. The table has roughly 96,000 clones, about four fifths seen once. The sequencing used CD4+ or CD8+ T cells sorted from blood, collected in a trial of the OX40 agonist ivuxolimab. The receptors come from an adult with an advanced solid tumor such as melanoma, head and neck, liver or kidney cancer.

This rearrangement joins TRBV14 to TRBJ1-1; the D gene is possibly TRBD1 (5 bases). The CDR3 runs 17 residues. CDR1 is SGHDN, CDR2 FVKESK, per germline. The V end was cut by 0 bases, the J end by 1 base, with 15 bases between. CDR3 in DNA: TGTGCCAGCAGCCAAGATCCCCCGGGACGGGCGAACACTGAAGCTTTCTTT. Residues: CASSQDPPGRANTEAFF.

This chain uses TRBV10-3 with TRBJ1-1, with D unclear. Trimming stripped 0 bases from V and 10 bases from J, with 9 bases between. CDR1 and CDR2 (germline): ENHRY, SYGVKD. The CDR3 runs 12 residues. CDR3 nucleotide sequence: TGTGCCATCAGTGAGTCGATTTTTTTAGCTTTCTTT. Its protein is CAISESIFLAFF.

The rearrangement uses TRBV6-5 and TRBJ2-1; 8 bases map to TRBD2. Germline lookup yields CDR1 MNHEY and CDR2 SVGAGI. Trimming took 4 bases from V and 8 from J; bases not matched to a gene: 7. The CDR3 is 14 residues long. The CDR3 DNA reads TGTGCCAGCAGTTTGAGCGGGAGAATCGATGAGCAGTTCTTC. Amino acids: CASSLSGRIDEQFF.

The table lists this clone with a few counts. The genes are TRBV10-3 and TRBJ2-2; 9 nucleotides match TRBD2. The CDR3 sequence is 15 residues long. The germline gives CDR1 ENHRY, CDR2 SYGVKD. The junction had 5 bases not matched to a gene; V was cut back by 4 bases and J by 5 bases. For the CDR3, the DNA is TGTGCCATCAGTGGTAGCGGGAGAGTGACCGGGGAGCTGTTTTTT. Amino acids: CAISGSGRVTGELFF.

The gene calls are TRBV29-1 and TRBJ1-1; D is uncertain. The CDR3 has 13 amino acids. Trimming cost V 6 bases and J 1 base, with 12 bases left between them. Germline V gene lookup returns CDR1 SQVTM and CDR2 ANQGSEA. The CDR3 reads CSVAPTKNTEAFF. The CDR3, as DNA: TGCAGCGTAGCCCCGACAAAGAACACTGAAGCTTTCTTT. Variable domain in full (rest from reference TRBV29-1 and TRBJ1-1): SAVISQKPSRDICQRGTSLTIQCQVDSQVTMMFWYRQQPGQSLTLIATANQGSEATYESGFVIDKFPISRPNLTFSTLTVSNMSPEDSSIYLCSVAPTKNTEAFFGQGTRLTVV.

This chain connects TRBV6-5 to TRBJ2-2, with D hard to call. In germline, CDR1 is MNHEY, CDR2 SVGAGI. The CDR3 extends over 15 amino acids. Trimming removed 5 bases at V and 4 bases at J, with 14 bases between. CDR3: CASSRELRSTGELFF. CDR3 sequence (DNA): TGTGCCAGCAGTCGAGAGCTTCGGAGCACCGGGGAGCTGTTTTTT.

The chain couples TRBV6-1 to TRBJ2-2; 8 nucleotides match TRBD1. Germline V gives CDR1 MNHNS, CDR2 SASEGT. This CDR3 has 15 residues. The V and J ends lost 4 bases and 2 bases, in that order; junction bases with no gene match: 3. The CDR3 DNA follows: TGTGCCAGCAGTGTAGGACAGGGTAACACCGGGGAGCTGTTTTTT. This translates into CASSVGQGNTGELFF.

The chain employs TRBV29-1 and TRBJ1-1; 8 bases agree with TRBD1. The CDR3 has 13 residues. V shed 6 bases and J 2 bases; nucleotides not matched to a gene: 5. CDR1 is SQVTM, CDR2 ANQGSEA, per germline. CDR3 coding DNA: TGCAGCGTGAAGGGACAGGCAAACACTGAAGCTTTCTTT. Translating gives CSVKGQANTEAFF.

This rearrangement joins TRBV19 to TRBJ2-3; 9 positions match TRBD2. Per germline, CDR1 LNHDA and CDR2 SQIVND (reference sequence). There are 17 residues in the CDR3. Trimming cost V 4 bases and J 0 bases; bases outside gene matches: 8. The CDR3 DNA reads TGTGCCAGTAGTAGATACGGGACTAGCAGTAGCACAGATACGCAGTATTTT. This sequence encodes CASSRYGTSSSTDTQYF.

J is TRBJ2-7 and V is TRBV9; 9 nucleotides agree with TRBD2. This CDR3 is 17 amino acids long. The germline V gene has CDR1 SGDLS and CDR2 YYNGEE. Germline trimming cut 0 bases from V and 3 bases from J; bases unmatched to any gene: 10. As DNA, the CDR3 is TGTGCCAGCAGCGTAGGTGGCGGGGGGGCCTCCGGCTACGAGCAGTACTTC. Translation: CASSVGGGGASGYEQYF.

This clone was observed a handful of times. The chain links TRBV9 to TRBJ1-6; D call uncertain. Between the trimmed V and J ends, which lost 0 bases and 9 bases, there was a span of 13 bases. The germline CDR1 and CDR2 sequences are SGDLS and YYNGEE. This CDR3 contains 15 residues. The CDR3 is CASSVEASSGSPLHF. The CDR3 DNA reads TGTGCCAGCAGCGTAGAGGCCTCTTCGGGTTCACCCCTCCACTTT.

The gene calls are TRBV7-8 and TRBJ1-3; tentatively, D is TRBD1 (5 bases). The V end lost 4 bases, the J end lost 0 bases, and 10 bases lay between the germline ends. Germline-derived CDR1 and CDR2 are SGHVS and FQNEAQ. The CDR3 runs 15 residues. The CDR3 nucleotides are TGTGCCAGCAGCTCACAGGCCTTCTCTGGAAACACCATATATTTT. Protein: CASSSQAFSGNTIYF.

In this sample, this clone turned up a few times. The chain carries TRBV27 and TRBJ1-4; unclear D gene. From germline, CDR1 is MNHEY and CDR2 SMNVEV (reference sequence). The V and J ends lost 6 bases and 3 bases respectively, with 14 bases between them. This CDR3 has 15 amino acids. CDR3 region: CASSRSPGANEKLFF. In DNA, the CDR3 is TGTGCCAGCAGCAGATCCCCTGGGGCTAATGAAAAACTGTTTTTT.

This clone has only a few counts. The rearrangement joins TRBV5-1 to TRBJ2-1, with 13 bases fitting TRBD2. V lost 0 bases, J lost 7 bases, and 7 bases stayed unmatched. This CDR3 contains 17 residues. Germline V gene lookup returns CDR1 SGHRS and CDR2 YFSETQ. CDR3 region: CASSLEVGTSGKNEQFF. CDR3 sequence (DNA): TGCGCCAGCAGCTTGGAAGTGGGGACTAGCGGGAAGAATGAGCAGTTCTTC.

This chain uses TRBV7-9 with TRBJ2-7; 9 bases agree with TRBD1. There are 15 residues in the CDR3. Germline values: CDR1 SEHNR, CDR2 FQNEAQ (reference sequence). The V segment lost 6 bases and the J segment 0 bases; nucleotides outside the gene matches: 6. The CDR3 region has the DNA TGTGCCAGCAGTTCGGGACAGGGCCTCTCCTACGAGCAGTACTTC. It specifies CASSSGQGLSYEQYF.

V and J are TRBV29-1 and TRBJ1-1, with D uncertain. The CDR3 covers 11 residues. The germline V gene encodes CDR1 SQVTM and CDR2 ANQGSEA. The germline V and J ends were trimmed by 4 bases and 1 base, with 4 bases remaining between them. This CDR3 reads CSVGPNTEAFF. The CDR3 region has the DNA TGCAGCGTTGGACCGAACACTGAAGCTTTCTTT.

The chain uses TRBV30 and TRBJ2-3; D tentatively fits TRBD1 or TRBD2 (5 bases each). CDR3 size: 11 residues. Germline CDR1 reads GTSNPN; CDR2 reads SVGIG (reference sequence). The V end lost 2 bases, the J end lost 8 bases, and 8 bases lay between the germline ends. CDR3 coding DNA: TGTGCCTGGAGTTCAGGGAGTACGCAGTATTTT. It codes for CAWSSGSTQYF.

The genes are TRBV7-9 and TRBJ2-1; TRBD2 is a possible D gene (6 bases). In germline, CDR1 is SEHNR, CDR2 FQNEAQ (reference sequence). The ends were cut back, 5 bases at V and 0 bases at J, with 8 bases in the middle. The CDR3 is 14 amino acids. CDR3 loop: CASSETSSYNEQFF. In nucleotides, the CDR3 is TGTGCCAGCAGCGAGACTAGCTCCTACAATGAGCAGTTCTTC.

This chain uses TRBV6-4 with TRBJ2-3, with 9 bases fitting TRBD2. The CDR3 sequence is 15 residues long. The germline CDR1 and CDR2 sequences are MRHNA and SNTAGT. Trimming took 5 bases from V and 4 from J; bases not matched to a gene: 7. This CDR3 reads CASSTSGLASDTQYF. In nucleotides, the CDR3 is TGTGCCAGCAGTACCTCGGGACTAGCCTCAGATACGCAGTATTTT.

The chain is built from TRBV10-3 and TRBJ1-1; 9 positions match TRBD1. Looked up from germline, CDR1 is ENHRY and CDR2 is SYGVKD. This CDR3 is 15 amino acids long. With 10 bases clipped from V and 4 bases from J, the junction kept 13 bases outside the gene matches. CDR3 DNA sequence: TGTGCCACAACGGGACAGGGTGGCGGCGGCACTGAAGCTTTCTTT. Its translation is CATTGQGGGGTEAFF.

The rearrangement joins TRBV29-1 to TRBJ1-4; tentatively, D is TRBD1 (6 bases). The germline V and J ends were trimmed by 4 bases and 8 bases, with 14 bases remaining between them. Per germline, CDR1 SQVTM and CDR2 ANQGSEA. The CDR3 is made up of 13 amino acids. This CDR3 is CSVAVRGGEKLFF. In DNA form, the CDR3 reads TGCAGCGTTGCGGTCAGGGGAGGGGAAAAACTGTTTTTT.

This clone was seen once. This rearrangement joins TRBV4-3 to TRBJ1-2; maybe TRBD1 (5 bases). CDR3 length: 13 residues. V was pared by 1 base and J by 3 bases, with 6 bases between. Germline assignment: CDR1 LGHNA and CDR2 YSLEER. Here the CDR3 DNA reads TGCGCCAGCAGCCAAGTGACAGACTATGGCTACACCTTC. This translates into CASSQVTDYGYTF.

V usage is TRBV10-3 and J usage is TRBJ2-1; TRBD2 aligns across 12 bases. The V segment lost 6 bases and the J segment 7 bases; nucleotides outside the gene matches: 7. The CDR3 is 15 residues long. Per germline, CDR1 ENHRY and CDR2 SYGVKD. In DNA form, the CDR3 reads TGTGCCATCAGCCGATTCACTAGCGGGAGGAATGAGCAGTTCTTC. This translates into CAISRFTSGRNEQFF.

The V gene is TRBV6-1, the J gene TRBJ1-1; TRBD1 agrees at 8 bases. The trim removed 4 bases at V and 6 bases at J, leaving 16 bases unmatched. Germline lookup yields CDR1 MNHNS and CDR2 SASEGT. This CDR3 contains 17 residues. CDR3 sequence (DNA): TGTGCCAGCAGTGCAAGGACAGGGCCCCCCAAAAACGCTGAAGCTTTCTTT. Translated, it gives CASSARTGPPKNAEAFF.

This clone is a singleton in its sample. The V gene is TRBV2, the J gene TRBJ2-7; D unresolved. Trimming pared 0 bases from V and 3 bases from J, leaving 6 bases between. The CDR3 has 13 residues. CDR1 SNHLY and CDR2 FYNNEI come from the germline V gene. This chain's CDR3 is CASSEAPNYEQYF. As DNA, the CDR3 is TGTGCCAGCAGTGAAGCGCCCAACTACGAGCAGTACTTC.

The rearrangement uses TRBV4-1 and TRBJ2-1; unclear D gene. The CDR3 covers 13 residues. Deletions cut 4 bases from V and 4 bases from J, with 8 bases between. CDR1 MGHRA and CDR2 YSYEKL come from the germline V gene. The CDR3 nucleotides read TGCGCCAGCAGCCTAACCTTTTACAATGAGCAGTTCTTC. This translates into CASSLTFYNEQFF.

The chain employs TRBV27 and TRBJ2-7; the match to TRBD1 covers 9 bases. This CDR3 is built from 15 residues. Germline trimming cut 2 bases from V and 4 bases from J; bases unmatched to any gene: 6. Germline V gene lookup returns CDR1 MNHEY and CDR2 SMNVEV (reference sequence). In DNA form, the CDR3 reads TGTGCCAGCAGTTTACTCGGGACAGGGTGGTACGAGCAGTACTTC. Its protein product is CASSLLGTGWYEQYF.

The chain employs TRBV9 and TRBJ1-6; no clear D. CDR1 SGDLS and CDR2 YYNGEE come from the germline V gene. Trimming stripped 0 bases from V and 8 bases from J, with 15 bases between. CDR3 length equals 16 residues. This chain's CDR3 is CASSVALVREDSPLHF. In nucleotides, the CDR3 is TGTGCCAGCAGCGTAGCCCTTGTTCGGGAGGATTCACCCCTCCACTTT.

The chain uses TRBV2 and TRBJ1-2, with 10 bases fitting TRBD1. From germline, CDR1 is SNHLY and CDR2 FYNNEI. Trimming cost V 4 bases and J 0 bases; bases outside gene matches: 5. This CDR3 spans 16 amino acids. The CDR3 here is CASSGTGGVTNYGYTF. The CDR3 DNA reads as TGTGCCAGCAGTGGGACAGGGGGGGTAACTAACTATGGCTACACCTTC.

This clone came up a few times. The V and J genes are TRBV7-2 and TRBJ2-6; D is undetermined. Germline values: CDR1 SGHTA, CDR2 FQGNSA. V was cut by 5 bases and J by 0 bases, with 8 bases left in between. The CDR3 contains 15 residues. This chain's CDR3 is CASSPSVSGANVLTF. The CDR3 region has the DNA TGTGCCAGCAGCCCCTCAGTCTCTGGGGCCAACGTCCTGACTTTC.

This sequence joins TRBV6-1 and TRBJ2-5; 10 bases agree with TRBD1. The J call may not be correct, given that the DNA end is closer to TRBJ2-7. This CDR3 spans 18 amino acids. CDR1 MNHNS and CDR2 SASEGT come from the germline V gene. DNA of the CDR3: TGTGCCAGCAGTGAAGCCCCGACGACAGGGGGCACCCTCTACGAGCAGTACTTC. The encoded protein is CASSEAPTTGGTLYEQYF.